Listed below are T cell receptor beta chains from one sample, sequenced in a study of shared clonotypes between healthy human individuals. The repertoire was sequenced with immunoSEQ multiplex PCR; TCRdb's copy has only in-frame clones and lacks some. The sample lists hundreds of thousands of clones, roughly 78% occurring once. Specimen: memory CD4+ T cells sorted from blood. The receptors here all came from a woman aged 30 to 39 in good health. Both conserved end residues are trimmed from each CDR3.

J gene | V gene | CDR3 protein
TRBJ1-1 | TRBV7-2 | ASSPTRRGRGTEAF
TRBJ1-2 | TRBV9 | ASSVDGTGTYGYT
TRBJ1-5 | TRBV19 | ASREQGRNQPQH
TRBJ2-7 | TRBV6-6 | ASSDRTGSYEQY
TRBJ1-5 | TRBV6-1 | ASDRVRGQPQH
TRBJ2-2 | TRBV5-1 | ASSGLAGETGELF
TRBJ2-7 | TRBV15 | ATSRDRTLEQY
TRBJ2-1 | TRBV2 | ASSESKGYNEQF
TRBJ2-7 | TRBV18 | ASSGGAAGPYEQY
TRBJ1-2 | TRBV28 | ASRASSGGWVGYT
TRBJ1-1 | TRBV10-1 | ASSDPDSEAF
TRBJ2-6 | TRBV4-1 | ASSQDSVLAGFAGANVLT
TRBJ2-7 | TRBV28 | ASSARGYEQY
TRBJ1-2 | TRBV18 | ASSPDSFYGYT
TRBJ2-4 | TRBV19 | ASRRSGDRAQNIQY
TRBJ2-2 | TRBV7-9 | ASRSAGGTTGELF
TRBJ2-1 | TRBV28 | ASSSLSGSLGGEQF
TRBJ1-2 | TRBV28 | ASSFRQTTAGYGYT
TRBJ2-4 | TRBV18 | ASSLGQGSGIQY
TRBJ1-1 | TRBV5-1 | ASSPGTMNTEAF
TRBJ2-7 | TRBV5-1 | ASSPVTGTHYEQY
TRBJ2-3 | TRBV10-1 | ASSVGLAGSADTQY
TRBJ2-5 | TRBV25-1 | ASSVGSWETQY
TRBJ1-4 | TRBV7-8 | ASSLAGGREKLF
TRBJ2-3 | TRBV5-4 | ASSGGQVTDTQY
TRBJ2-2 | TRBV13 | ASTRRRGGTGELF
TRBJ2-7 | TRBV9 | ASSQNTWGYEQY
TRBJ2-3 | TRBV5-1 | ASSLGAGERTDTQY
TRBJ2-1 | TRBV29-1 | SVNSYSYNEQF
TRBJ1-2 | TRBV5-1 | ASSPGTVGVSYT
TRBJ2-7 | TRBV7-2 | ASSLRQGTDEQY
TRBJ1-2 | TRBV7-9 | ASSATSEGANYGYT
TRBJ2-6 | TRBV5-1 | ASSPLGGAAGANVLT
TRBJ2-5 | TRBV19 | ASSIGTSPGETQY
TRBJ2-5 | TRBV2 | ASSEGRTSGGYQETQY
TRBJ2-7 | TRBV6-5 | ASNHRGEQY
TRBJ2-7 | TRBV7-2 | ASSSYLKSSYEQY
TRBJ1-5 | TRBV6-1 | ASSGQGFSNQPQH
TRBJ2-7 | TRBV19 | ASTSNSYEQY
TRBJ1-5 | TRBV5-1 | ASSLDGTGDFQPQH
TRBJ2-7 | TRBV18 | ASSLGSSHEQY
TRBJ2-7 | TRBV6-6 | ASSYLQGSSYEQY
TRBJ1-2 | TRBV28 | ASKIGAVIYGYT
TRBJ2-7 | TRBV7-2 | ASSLDYSTYEQY
TRBJ2-3 | TRBV15 | ATSRGPGASETGTDTQY
TRBJ1-2 | TRBV6-5 | ASSYDSVYGYT
TRBJ2-5 | TRBV5-1 | ASSLARQETQY